The entry below describes one T cell receptor beta chain. The antigen it binds to is not known. No base quality information exists; no much larger clone differs at one position. This sample stems from a study of blood T cell repertoires in COVID-19 (dated by TCRdb to between 2020 and 2021). In the study overall: Samples covering the acute and convalescent phases of COVID-19 were provided by collaborators in the United States, Italy and Spain. The prospective study material was composed of cDNA or gDNA derived from T cells, B-cell-depleted T cells, or PBMCs. Where available, HLA class I and class II types were taken from metadata supplied by the sample provider and were not determined by assay-based typing. Nearly every sample came with metadata listing a de-identified subject ID, COVID-19 status, age in years and sex. Samples came from the ongoing ImmuneRACE study (first 160 participants) plus 1,254 subjects from 6 global collaborators. The dataset comprised deeply sampled blood TCRbeta repertoires from subjects exposed to, actively infected with, or recovered from COVID-19. The repertoires were released in a freely available public database meant as a resource for research on the immune response to SARS-CoV-2.

Summary of the overall study and its limitations: Clinical and demographic metadata were provided uncurated, with the amount varying by source and participant.

Each collaborating institution followed its own protocols to collect whole blood in K2EDTA tubes. For TCRbeta analysis, collaborators shipped samples as frozen whole blood, isolated PBMCs, or DNA extracted from either of those sample types. TCRbeta CDR3 regions were amplified from genomic DNA by means of the immunoSEQ Assay, a bias-controlled multiplex PCR. In the authors' own workflow: The number of nucleated cells in each sample was estimated by amplification of reference gene primers within the assay. Sequence reads were collapsed and filtered to measure the absolute abundance of every unique TCRbeta CDR3 rearrangement. For each sample, productive Simpson clonality was calculated by taking the square root of Simpson's diversity index across productive rearrangements. TCRdb stores this immuneACCESS table with in-frame sequences only. Part of the clones is absent; in the studies checked, under half of the shortfall reflects unresolved V genes, and no reason is known for the rest. The V and J calls and clone size come from that table; D and trimming were worked out from the DNA. Here the sample has about 260,000 clones; roughly 84% occur a single time. 4.2% of the sample lies in the top ten.

The germline ends are 8 bases apart after V is trimmed by 4 bases and J by 4 bases. Looking up the germline V gene (reference sequence) yields CDR1 GTSNPN and CDR2 SVGIG. The CDR3 measures 11 amino acids from cysteine to phenylalanine. The only DNA kept is the CDR3, 33 bases in frame from the first base. Input material: peripheral blood. This clonotype was obtained from a man aged 55-75 years with acute or convalescent COVID-19. This receptor chain uses TRBV30 and TRBJ2-7; TRBD2 could be the D gene, as 6 bases match. The nucleotide sequence reads as follows: TGTGCCTGGACGACTAGTTACGAGCAGTACTTC. Its protein reads: CAWTTSYEQYF.